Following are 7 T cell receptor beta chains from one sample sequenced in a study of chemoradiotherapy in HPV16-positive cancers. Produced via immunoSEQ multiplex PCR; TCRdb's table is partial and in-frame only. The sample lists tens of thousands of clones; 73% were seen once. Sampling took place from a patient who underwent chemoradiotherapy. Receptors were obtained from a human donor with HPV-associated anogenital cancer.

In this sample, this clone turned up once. DNA of the CDR3: TGTGCCAGCAGCTTAGAGAGACAGGGTGGCACCGGGGAGCTGTTTTTT. Encoded protein: CASSLERQGGTGELFF. The genes are TRBV7-9 and TRBJ2-2; TRBD1 matches 7 bases. Germline assignment: CDR1 SEHNR and CDR2 FQNEAQ (reference sequence). With V trimmed by 1 base and J by 4 bases, 6 bases remained unmatched. The CDR3 is 16 residues long.

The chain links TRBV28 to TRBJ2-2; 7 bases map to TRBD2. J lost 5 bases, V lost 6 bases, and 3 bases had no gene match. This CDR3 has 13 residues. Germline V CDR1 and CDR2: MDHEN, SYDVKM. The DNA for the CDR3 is TGTGCCAGCAGCGGCGGGGGAACCGGGGAGCTGTTTTTT. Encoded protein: CASSGGGTGELFF. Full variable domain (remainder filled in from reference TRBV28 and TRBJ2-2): DVKVTQSSRYLVKRTGEKVFLECVQDMDHENMFWYRQDPGLGLRLIYFSYDVKMKEKGDIPEGYSVSREKKERFSLILESASTNQTSMYLCASSGGGTGELFFGEGSRLTVL.

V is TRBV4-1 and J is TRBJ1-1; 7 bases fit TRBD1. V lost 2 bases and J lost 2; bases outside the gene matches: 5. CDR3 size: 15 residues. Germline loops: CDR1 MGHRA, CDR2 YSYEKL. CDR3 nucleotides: TGCGCCAGCAGCCAAAGACAGGGCGTTAACACTGAAGCTTTCTTT. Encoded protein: CASSQRQGVNTEAFF.

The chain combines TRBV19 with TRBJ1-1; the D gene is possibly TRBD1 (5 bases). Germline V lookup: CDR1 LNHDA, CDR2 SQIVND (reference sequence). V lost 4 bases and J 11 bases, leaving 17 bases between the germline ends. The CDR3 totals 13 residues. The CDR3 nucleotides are TGTGCCAGTAGTAACGGGAAGGGGTTGGCTGCTTTCTTT. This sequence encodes CASSNGKGLAAFF.

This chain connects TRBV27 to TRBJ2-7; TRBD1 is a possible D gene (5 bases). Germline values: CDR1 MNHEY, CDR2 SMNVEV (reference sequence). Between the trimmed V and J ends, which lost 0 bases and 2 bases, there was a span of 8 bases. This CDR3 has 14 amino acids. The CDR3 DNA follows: TGTGCCAGCAGTTTATCAGGGGCCACCTACGAGCAGTACTTC. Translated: CASSLSGATYEQYF.

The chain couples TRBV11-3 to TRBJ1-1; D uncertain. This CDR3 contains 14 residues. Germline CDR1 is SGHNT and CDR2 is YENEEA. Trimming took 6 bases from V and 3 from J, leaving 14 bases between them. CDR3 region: CASSLTRVDTEAFF. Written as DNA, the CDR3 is TGTGCCAGCAGTTTGACCCGGGTAGACACTGAAGCTTTCTTT.

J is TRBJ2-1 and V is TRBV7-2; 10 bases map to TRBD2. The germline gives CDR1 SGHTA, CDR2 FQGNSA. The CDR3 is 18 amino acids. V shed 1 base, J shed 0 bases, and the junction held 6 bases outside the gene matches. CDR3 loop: CASSLVVASGSSYNEQFF. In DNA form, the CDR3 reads TGTGCCAGCAGCTTAGTAGTGGCTAGCGGGAGCTCCTACAATGAGCAGTTCTTC.